One sample yielded the 15 T cell receptor beta chains listed below, sequenced in a study of early T cells in non-severe SARS-CoV-2 infection. One entry per CDR3 protein, called by TCRdb with MiXCR from the 5' RACE reads. The repertoire has 30,000 to 45,000 distinct CDR3 sequences, 9% to 10% of them found once; the top ten carry roughly 12%. The sequenced sample consisted of whole blood. The source of these receptors is an adult who was a healthcare worker with PCR-confirmed SARS-CoV-2 infection or an uninfected control (not recorded which).

At least ten counts were recorded for this clonotype. The chain links TRBV7-9 to TRBJ1-5, with D hard to call. This CDR3 region has 17 residues. Per the germline V gene, CDR1 is SEHNR and CDR2 is FQNEAQ (reference sequence). Trimming shortened V by 3 bases and J by 2 bases, and 17 bases separated the two germline ends. DNA for the CDR3: TGTGCCAGCAGCTTTGACGACGCAGGATTCGGCAATCAGCCCCAGCATTTT. Translated, it gives CASSFDDAGFGNQPQHF.

This clonotype came up many times. The rearrangement joins TRBV7-2 to TRBJ1-1, with a weak D call TRBD1 (6 bases). Germline CDR1 is SGHTA and CDR2 is FQGNSA. Between the trimmed V and J ends, which lost 1 base and 6 bases, there was a span of 12 bases. This CDR3 has 14 amino acids. CDR3 DNA: TGTGCCAGCAGCTTAGAGGGGGGCTTCCCTGAAGCTTTCTTT. Amino acids: CASSLEGGFPEAFF.

This clonotype has ten or more counts. The rearrangement uses TRBV19 and TRBJ2-3; tentatively, D is TRBD1 (6 bases). CDR1 and CDR2 from the germline V gene are LNHDA and SQIVND (reference sequence). The length of the CDR3 is 12 residues. Trimming left V 5 bases short and J 10 bases short, with 13 bases between. CDR3 protein: CASSLGQGPQYF. As DNA, the CDR3 is TGTGCCAGTAGTTTAGGCCAGGGGCCGCAGTATTTT.

This clonotype was counted at least ten times. The V gene is TRBV12-3 or TRBV12-4, the J gene TRBJ2-5; a weak D match, TRBD2 (6 bases). V shed 3 bases and J shed 0 bases, with 8 bases lying between them. This CDR3 has 14 residues. The CDR3 loop is CASSFGGYQETQYF. The CDR3 nucleotides are TGTGCCAGCAGTTTTGGGGGGTACCAAGAGACCCAGTACTTC.

There are a few counts of this clonotype. Here the CDR3 DNA reads TGTGCCAGCAGCCCCAGGACTACCCAGTTCTTC. This encodes CASSPRTTQFF. V usage is TRBV7-2 and J usage is TRBJ2-1; a weak D match, TRBD2 (6 bases). This CDR3 comprises 11 residues. The V end lost 5 bases, the J end lost 13 bases, and 12 bases lay between the germline ends. The germline V gene has CDR1 SGHTA and CDR2 FQGNSA. Variable domain in full (rest from reference TRBV7-2 and TRBJ2-1): GAGVSQSPSNKVTEKGKDVELRCDPISGHTALYWYRQSLGQGLEFLIYFQGNSAPDKSGLPSDRFSAERTGGSVSTLTIQRTQQEDSAVYLCASSPRTTQFFGPGTRLTVL.

This clonotype was observed a handful of times. CDR3 in DNA: TGCAGCGTTTCGGGAGCACCACGTGAGGAAAAACTGTTTTTT. Translating it yields CSVSGAPREEKLFF. The rearrangement uses TRBV29-1 and TRBJ1-4; no clear D gene. The CDR3 runs 14 residues. V was pared by 5 bases and J by 8 bases, with 18 bases between. The germline V gene encodes CDR1 SQVTM and CDR2 ANQGSEA.

The chain joins TRBV9 to TRBJ2-3; D gene unclear. Trimming shortened V by 0 bases and J by 2 bases, and 4 bases separated the two germline ends. This CDR3 is 13 amino acids long. CDR1 is SGDLS, CDR2 YYNGEE, per germline. For the CDR3, the DNA is TGTGCCAGCAGCGTAGCCTACACAGATACGCAGTATTTT. Translated, it gives CASSVAYTDTQYF. Looking up the rest from reference TRBV9 and TRBJ2-3 gives the full variable domain: DSGVTQTPKHLITATGQRVTLRCSPRSGDLSVYWYQQSLDQGLQFLIQYYNGEERAKGNILERFSAQQFPDLHSELNLSSLELGDSALYFCASSVAYTDTQYFGPGTRLTVL.

This clonotype has a count of ten or more. The rearrangement links TRBV11-2 to TRBJ2-7, with TRBD2 identical over 13 bases. The germline gives CDR1 SGHAT, CDR2 FQNNGV. This CDR3 contains 18 residues. The ends lost 1 base at V and 2 bases at J; junction bases unmatched: 8. This chain's CDR3 is CASSLVFAGTSGTYEQYF. The CDR3 DNA follows: TGTGCCAGCAGCTTAGTATTCGCCGGGACTAGCGGGACCTACGAGCAGTACTTC. The full variable domain, completed using reference TRBV11-2 and TRBJ2-7, is EAGVAQSPRYKIIEKRQSVAFWCNPISGHATLYWYQQILGQGPKLLIQFQNNGVVDDSQLPKDRFSAERLKGVDSTLKIQPAKLEDSAVYLCASSLVFAGTSGTYEQYFGPGTRLTVT.

This clonotype was seen a few times. The rearrangement uses TRBV6-2 or TRBV6-3 and TRBJ1-1, with D possibly being TRBD1 (5 bases). Germline CDR1 and CDR2: MNHEY and SVGEGT. The V end was cut by 7 bases, the J end by 5 bases, with 17 bases between. The CDR3 sequence is 14 residues long. The CDR3 DNA follows: TGTGCCAGCACCCTCGGAGGGGATGGGACTGAAGCTTTCTTT. Its protein product is CASTLGGDGTEAFF.

This clonotype was recorded many times. This chain links TRBV28 with TRBJ2-3, with D perhaps matching TRBD1 or TRBD2 (5 bases each). The CDR3 has 14 amino acids. Trimming removed 7 bases at V and 8 bases at J, with 19 bases between. Germline V gene lookup returns CDR1 MDHEN and CDR2 SYDVKM. Here the CDR3 DNA reads TGTGCCAGCACCTTATGGGGGTCTCGCGGTACGCAGTATTTT. Its translation: CASTLWGSRGTQYF.

CDR3 sequence (DNA): TGTGCCAGCAGTTTACGAGATGCGAGTTCACCCCTCCACTTT. Protein: CASSLRDASSPLHF. V and J are TRBV28 and TRBJ1-6; D gene uncertain. The CDR3 totals 14 residues. The V gene lost 2 bases and the J gene lost 9 bases, with 11 bases spanning the gap. Germline assignment: CDR1 MDHEN and CDR2 SYDVKM.

By its share, this clonotype is medium-sized. The chain has TRBV3-1 and TRBJ2-3; the match to TRBD2 covers 10 bases. The CDR3 has 15 residues. Losses at the gene ends were 4 bases for V and 3 bases for J; bases not matched to a gene: 4. Germline CDR1 reads LGHDT; CDR2 reads YNNKEL (reference sequence). The CDR3 nucleotides are TGTGCCAGCAGCCCACCGGGACTAGCGACAGATACGCAGTATTTT. As protein: CASSPPGLATDTQYF.

This chain links TRBV4-2 with TRBJ2-3; 7 bases align to TRBD2. The V gene's germline CDR1 is LGHNA and CDR2 YNFKEQ. The CDR3 is 16 residues long. Trimming cost V 2 bases and J 2 bases; bases outside gene matches: 7. The DNA of the CDR3 is TGTGCCAGCAGCCAATCTCCTAGCGGTTACACAGATACGCAGTATTTT. Protein: CASSQSPSGYTDTQYF.

The chain employs TRBV20-1 and TRBJ1-4, with D uncertain. V gave up 7 bases and J gave up 5 bases, with 11 bases separating them. CDR1 DFQATT and CDR2 SNEGSKA come from the germline V gene (reference sequence). There are 12 residues in the CDR3. The CDR3 DNA follows: TGCAGTGTCCCCATACCAAATGAAAAACTGTTTTTT. Residues: CSVPIPNEKLFF.

There are many counts of this clonotype. The V gene is TRBV6-2 or TRBV6-3, the J gene TRBJ1-6; D uncertain. CDR1 is MNHEY and CDR2 is SVGEGT in the germline V gene. This CDR3 comprises 14 residues. Trimming pared 6 bases from V and 9 bases from J, leaving 15 bases between. CDR3: CASREYPALSPLHF. CDR3 DNA sequence: TGTGCCAGCAGGGAATACCCGGCTCTTTCACCCCTCCACTTT.